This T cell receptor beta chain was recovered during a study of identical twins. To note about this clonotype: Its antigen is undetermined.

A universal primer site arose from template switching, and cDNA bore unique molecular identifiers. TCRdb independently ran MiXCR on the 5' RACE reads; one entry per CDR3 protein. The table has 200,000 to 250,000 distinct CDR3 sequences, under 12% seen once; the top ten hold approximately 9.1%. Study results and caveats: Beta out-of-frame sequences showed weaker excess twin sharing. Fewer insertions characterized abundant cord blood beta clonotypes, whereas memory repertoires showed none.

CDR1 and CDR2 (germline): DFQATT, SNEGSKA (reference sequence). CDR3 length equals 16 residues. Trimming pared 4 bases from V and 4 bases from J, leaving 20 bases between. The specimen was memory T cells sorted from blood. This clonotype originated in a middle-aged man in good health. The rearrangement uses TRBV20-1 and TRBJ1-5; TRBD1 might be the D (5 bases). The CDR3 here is CSAIGAHSSLNQPQHF. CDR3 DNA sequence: TGCAGTGCTATTGGGGCGCATTCTAGCTTAAATCAGCCCCAGCATTTT.